Listed below are T cell receptor beta chains from one sample, sequenced in a study of shared clonotypes between healthy human individuals. TCRdb's table, derived via immunoSEQ multiplex PCR, lists solely in-frame clones and lacks some. Counted here are approximately 2,000,000 clones, just over 90% occurring once; the ten biggest clones make up 1.5% to 2%. The sequencing sample was made of naive CD8+ T cells from PBMCs. Receptors originate from a man between 18 and 29 years old in good health. Some clones in this sample may be carry-over from other donors' samples. Both conserved end residues are part of each CDR3. Each record gives: V gene, clone size, J gene, D gene, CDR3 DNA, CDR3 protein. A D gene is named only where the DNA matches it firmly. Not all rows give a size; the values are once, few, many and, for expanded clones, a class.

V: TRBV4-3
size: .
J: TRBJ2-1
D: TRBD2
DNA: TGCGCCAGCAGCCAGGCTAGCGGGAGTTATAAGCAGTTCTTC
CDR3: CASSQASGSYKQFF

V: TRBV9
size: .
J: TRBJ2-1
D: TRBD2
DNA: TGTGCCAGCAGCCCCCGGGTGGGCGGGAGGCCGGATGAGCAGTTCTTC
CDR3: CASSPRVGGRPDEQFF

V: TRBV5-8
size: .
J: TRBJ2-7
D: .
DNA: TGTGCCAGCAGCTCCAGGACCACCTACGAGCAGTACTTC
CDR3: CASSSRTTYEQYF

V: TRBV10-3
size: .
J: TRBJ2-7
D: TRBD1
DNA: TGTGCCATCAAACGACAGGGGAAAATCTACGAGCAGTACTTC
CDR3: CAIKRQGKIYEQYF

V: TRBV27
size: .
J: TRBJ2-6
D: .
DNA: TGTGCCAGCAGTCTATCCCCCTCTGGGGCCAACGTCCTGACTTTC
CDR3: CASSLSPSGANVLTF

V: TRBV19
size: .
J: TRBJ1-5
D: .
DNA: TGTGCCAGTAATAAAGGGCGGACGGCAAAACAGCCCCAGCATTTT
CDR3: CASNKGRTAKQPQHF

V: TRBV7-9
size: .
J: TRBJ1-1
D: .
DNA: TGTGCCAGCAGCCATGCCAGGATGGGTAGGACTGAAGCTTTCTTT
CDR3: CASSHARMGRTEAFF

V: TRBV27
size: .
J: TRBJ2-1
D: .
DNA: TGTGCCAGCAGTCTCTCATTCTACAATGAGCAGTTCTTC
CDR3: CASSLSFYNEQFF

V: TRBV7-9
size: .
J: TRBJ1-1
D: .
DNA: TGTGCCAGCAGCTTATTAACTGAAGCTTTCTTT
CDR3: CASSLLTEAFF

V: TRBV9
size: .
J: TRBJ2-1
D: .
DNA: TGTGCCAGCAGCACCCTGATCGGATCTGGTCATGAGCAGTTCTTC
CDR3: CASSTLIGSGHEQFF

V: TRBV4-2
size: .
J: TRBJ2-5
D: .
DNA: TGTGCCAGCAGCCAAGATGGGGGCGAGACCCAGTACTTC
CDR3: CASSQDGGETQYF

V: TRBV5-1
size: .
J: TRBJ2-7
D: .
DNA: TGCGCCAGCAGTCCAGTCGCCCCCGTACACTACGAGCAGTACTTC
CDR3: CASSPVAPVHYEQYF

V: TRBV6-1
size: once
J: TRBJ2-7
D: .
DNA: TGTGCCAGCAGTGAAGGTCAACAAAGCTCCTACGAGCAGTACTTC
CDR3: CASSEGQQSSYEQYF

V: TRBV2
size: .
J: TRBJ2-1
D: .
DNA: TGTGCCAGCAGCGACCCGAGACAAAACCTCTACAATGAGCAGTTCTTC
CDR3: CASSDPRQNLYNEQFF

V: TRBV7-9
size: .
J: TRBJ2-1
D: .
DNA: TGTGCCAGCAGCTATGGGTTCGGGCACCGCAATGAGCAGTTCTTC
CDR3: CASSYGFGHRNEQFF

V: TRBV7-9
size: .
J: TRBJ2-7
D: TRBD1
DNA: TGTGCCAGCAGCTCGCCCGAGACAGGGGCTCCTACCTACGAGCAGTACTTC
CDR3: CASSSPETGAPTYEQYF

V: TRBV7-9
size: .
J: TRBJ1-3
D: .
DNA: TGTGCCAGCAGCTTGGACCACTCTGGAAACACCATATATTTT
CDR3: CASSLDHSGNTIYF

V: TRBV6-5
size: .
J: TRBJ2-2
D: .
DNA: TGTGCCAGCCGAGATCCGATGAACACCGGGGAGCTGTTTTTT
CDR3: CASRDPMNTGELFF

V: TRBV5-4
size: .
J: TRBJ2-7
D: TRBD1
DNA: TGTGCCAGCAGCCCCCGGGACAGGAGCTCCTACGAGCAGTACTTC
CDR3: CASSPRDRSSYEQYF

V: TRBV27
size: .
J: TRBJ2-7
D: .
DNA: TGTGCCAGCAGTTTTGCGCGGGCCTCCTACGAGCAGTACTTC
CDR3: CASSFARASYEQYF

V: TRBV5-1
size: .
J: TRBJ1-4
D: .
DNA: TGCGCCAGCAGCTTGGTGACAGCAACTAATGAAAAACTGTTTTTT
CDR3: CASSLVTATNEKLFF

V: TRBV5-1
size: .
J: TRBJ2-6
D: TRBD1
DNA: TGCGCCAGCAGCTCAACAGGGGCTGGGGCCAACGTCCTGACTTTC
CDR3: CASSSTGAGANVLTF

V: TRBV28
size: few
J: TRBJ1-5
D: TRBD1
DNA: TGTGCCAGCAGAGACAGGGGGAGCAATCAGCCCCAGCATTTT
CDR3: CASRDRGSNQPQHF

V: TRBV4-1
size: .
J: TRBJ2-7
D: .
DNA: TGCGCCAGCAGCGACACTGGCCGGGGCGAGCAGTACTTC
CDR3: CASSDTGRGEQYF

V: TRBV28
size: .
J: TRBJ2-7
D: .
DNA: TGTGCCAGCACGGGCGGAGCCTACGAGCAGTACTTC
CDR3: CASTGGAYEQYF

V: TRBV7-3
size: .
J: TRBJ2-3
D: .
DNA: TGTGCCAGCAGCCCGACGGGGGCTAGCACAGATACGCAGTATTTT
CDR3: CASSPTGASTDTQYF

V: TRBV6-1
size: .
J: TRBJ2-7
D: TRBD2
DNA: TGTGCCAGCAGTGTTAGATCAGGACTAGCGGCCTACGAGCAGTACTTC
CDR3: CASSVRSGLAAYEQYF

V: TRBV28
size: once
J: TRBJ2-7
D: .
DNA: TGTGCCAGCAGTCCCTTGGGGCAGGAGGAAAGCGAGCAGTACTTC
CDR3: CASSPLGQEESEQYF

V: TRBV4-1
size: .
J: TRBJ2-7
D: .
DNA: TGCGCCAGCAGCCAGGGTACCTACGAGCAGTACTTC
CDR3: CASSQGTYEQYF

V: TRBV5-5
size: .
J: TRBJ1-2
D: .
DNA: TGTGCCAGCAGCTTGCTCCGCAGGGACTATGGCTACACCTTC
CDR3: CASSLLRRDYGYTF

V: TRBV19
size: .
J: TRBJ2-3
D: .
DNA: TGTGCCAGTAGTTTCCCTACAGATACGCAGTATTTT
CDR3: CASSFPTDTQYF

V: TRBV30
size: .
J: TRBJ2-2
D: .
DNA: TGTGCCTGGAGTTTGTCTCCCACCGGGGAGCTGTTTTTT
CDR3: CAWSLSPTGELFF

V: TRBV28
size: .
J: TRBJ2-7
D: .
DNA: TGTGCCAGCGGGGGGGAGCAGTACTTC
CDR3: CASGGEQYF

V: TRBV28
size: .
J: TRBJ2-3
D: TRBD2
DNA: TGTGCCAGCAGTTTGGGACTAGCGGGAAGCACAGATACGCAGTATTTT
CDR3: CASSLGLAGSTDTQYF

V: TRBV11-2
size: .
J: TRBJ2-7
D: TRBD2
DNA: TGTGCCAGCAGCTTAGGGGGGAGGGGCGAGCAGTACTTC
CDR3: CASSLGGRGEQYF

V: TRBV11-3
size: .
J: TRBJ2-2
D: .
DNA: TGTGCCAGCAGCTTATCGGGATTTACGGTAAACACCGGGGAGCTGTTTTTT
CDR3: CASSLSGFTVNTGELFF

V: TRBV27
size: .
J: TRBJ1-1
D: .
DNA: TGTGCCAGCAGTGGAGGGAACACTGAAGCTTTCTTT
CDR3: CASSGGNTEAFF

V: TRBV6-4
size: .
J: TRBJ1-1
D: .
DNA: TGTGCCAGCAGCGCGAGTCTGAACACTGAAGCTTTCTTT
CDR3: CASSASLNTEAFF

V: TRBV19
size: .
J: TRBJ2-7
D: TRBD2
DNA: TGTGCCAGTTCCCCTAGCGGGAGCTCCTACGAGCAGTACTTC
CDR3: CASSPSGSSYEQYF

V: TRBV7-6
size: .
J: TRBJ2-2
D: TRBD1
DNA: TGTGCCAGCAGCTACAGGGGCAACACCGGGGAGCTGTTTTTT
CDR3: CASSYRGNTGELFF

V: TRBV27
size: .
J: TRBJ2-7
D: .
DNA: TGTGCCAGCAGTTTGGGGCCCTGGAGGTACGAGCAGTACTTC
CDR3: CASSLGPWRYEQYF